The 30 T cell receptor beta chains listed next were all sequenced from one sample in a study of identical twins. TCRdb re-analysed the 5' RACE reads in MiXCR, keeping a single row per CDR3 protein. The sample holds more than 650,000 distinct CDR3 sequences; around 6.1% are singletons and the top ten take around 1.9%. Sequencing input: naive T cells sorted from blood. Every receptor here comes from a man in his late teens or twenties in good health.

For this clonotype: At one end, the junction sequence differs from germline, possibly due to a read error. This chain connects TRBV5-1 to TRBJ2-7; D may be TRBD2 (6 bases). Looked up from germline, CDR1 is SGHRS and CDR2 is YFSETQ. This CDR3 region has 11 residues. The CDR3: CASSLGGRAGF. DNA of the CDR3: TGCGCCAGCAGCTTAGGAGGGCGAGCGGGCTTC. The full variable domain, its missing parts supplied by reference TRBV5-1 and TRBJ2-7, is KAGVTQTPRYLIKTRGQQVTLSCSPISGHRSVSWYQQTPGQGLQFLFEYFSETQRNKGNFPGRFSGRQFSNSRSEMNVSTLELGDSALYLCASSLGGRAGFGPGTRLTVT.

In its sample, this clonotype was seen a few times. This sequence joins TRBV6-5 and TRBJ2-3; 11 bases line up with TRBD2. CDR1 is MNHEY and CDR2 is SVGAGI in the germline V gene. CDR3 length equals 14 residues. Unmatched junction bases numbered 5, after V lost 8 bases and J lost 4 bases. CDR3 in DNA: TGTGCCAGCGGTACTAGCGGGAGAGCAGATACGCAGTATTTT. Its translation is CASGTSGRADTQYF.

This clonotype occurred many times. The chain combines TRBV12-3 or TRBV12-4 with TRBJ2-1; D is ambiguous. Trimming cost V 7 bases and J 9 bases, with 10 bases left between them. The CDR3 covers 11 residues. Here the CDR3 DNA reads TGTGCCAGCACCCTAGAGGCTGAGCAGTTCTTC. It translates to CASTLEAEQFF.

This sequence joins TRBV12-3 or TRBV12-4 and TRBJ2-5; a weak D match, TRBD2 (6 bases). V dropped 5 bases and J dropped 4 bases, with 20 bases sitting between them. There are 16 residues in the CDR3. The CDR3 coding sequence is TGTGCCAGCAGTCACAAGCGGGCCCCTGGGCGAGAGACCCAGTACTTC. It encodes CASSHKRAPGRETQYF.

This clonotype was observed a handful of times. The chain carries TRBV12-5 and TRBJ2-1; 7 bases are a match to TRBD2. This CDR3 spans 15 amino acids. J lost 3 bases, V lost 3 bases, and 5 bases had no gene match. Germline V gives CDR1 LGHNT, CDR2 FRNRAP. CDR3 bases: TGTGCTAGTGGTTTCAGGGCGGGAGACTACAATGAGCAGTTCTTC. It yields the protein CASGFRAGDYNEQFF.

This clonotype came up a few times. The CDR3 DNA sequence: TGTGCCAGCAGCTCGCTCCATCGGTGGAGGGCTTTAGGCAATGAGCAGTTCTTC. Its translation: CASSSLHRWRALGNEQFF. The chain has TRBV11-2 and TRBJ2-1, with a possible D match to TRBD2 (6 bases). The CDR3 has 18 residues. V lost 4 bases to trimming and J lost 6 bases, with 25 bases between them. Germline CDR1 and CDR2: SGHAT and FQNNGV.

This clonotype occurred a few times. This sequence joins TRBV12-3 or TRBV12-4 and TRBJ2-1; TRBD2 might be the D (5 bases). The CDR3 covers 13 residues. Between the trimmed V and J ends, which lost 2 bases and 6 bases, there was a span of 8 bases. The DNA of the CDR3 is TGTGCCAGCAGTTTAAGCCTAGCCAATGAGCAGTTCTTC. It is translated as CASSLSLANEQFF.

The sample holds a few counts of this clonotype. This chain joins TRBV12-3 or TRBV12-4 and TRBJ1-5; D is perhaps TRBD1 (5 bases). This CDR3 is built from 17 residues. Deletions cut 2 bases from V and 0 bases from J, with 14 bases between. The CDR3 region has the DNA TGTGCCAGCAGTTTAAATCACCCAAGGGGTAGCAATCAGCCCCAGCATTTT. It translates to CASSLNHPRGSNQPQHF.

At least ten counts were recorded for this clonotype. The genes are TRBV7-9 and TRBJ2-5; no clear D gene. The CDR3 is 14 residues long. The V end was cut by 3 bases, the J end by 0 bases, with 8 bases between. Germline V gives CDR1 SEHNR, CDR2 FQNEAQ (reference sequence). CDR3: CASSLGEYQETQYF. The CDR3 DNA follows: TGTGCCAGCAGCTTGGGCGAATACCAAGAGACCCAGTACTTC.

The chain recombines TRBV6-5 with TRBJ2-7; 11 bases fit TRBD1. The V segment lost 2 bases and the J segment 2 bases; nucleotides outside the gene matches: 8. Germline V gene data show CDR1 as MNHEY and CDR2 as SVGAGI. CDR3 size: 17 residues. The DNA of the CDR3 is TGTGCCAGCAGTTACCGTCCGGGACAGGGGGGTACCTACGAGCAGTACTTC. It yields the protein CASSYRPGQGGTYEQYF.

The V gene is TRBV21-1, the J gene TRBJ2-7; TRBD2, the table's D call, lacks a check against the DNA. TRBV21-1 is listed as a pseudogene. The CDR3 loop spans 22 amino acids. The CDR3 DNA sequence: TGTGCCAGCAGCAAATTGGGACTAGCGGGAGGACGAAAAAAAAGTGGCTCCTACGAGCAGTACGTC. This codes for CASSKLGLAGGRKKSGSYEQYV.

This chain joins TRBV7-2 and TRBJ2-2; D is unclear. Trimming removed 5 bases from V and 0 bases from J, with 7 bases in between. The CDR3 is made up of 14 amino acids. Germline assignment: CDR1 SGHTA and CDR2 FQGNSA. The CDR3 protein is CASSLQSNTGELFF. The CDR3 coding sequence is TGTGCCAGCAGCCTTCAGTCGAACACCGGGGAGCTGTTTTTT.

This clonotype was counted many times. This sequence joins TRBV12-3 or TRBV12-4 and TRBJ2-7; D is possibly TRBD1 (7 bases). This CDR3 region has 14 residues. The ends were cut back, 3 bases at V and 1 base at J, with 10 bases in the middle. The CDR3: CASSLRDRSYEQYF. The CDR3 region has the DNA TGTGCCAGCAGTTTGCGGGACAGATCCTACGAGCAGTACTTC.

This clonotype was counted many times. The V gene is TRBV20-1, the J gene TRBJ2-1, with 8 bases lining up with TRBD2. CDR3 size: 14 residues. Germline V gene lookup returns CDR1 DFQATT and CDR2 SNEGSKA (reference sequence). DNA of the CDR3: TGCAGCGAGCGACTAGCGAGAGAGTACAATGAGCAGTTCTTC. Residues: CSERLAREYNEQFF.

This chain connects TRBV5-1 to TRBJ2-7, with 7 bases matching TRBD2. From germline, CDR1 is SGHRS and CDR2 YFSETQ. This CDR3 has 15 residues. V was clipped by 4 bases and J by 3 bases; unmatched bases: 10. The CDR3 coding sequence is TGCGCCAGCAGCACCCTTAGCGGGCCCAGCTACGAGCAGTACTTC. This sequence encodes CASSTLSGPSYEQYF. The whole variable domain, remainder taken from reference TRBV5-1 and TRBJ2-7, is KAGVTQTPRYLIKTRGQQVTLSCSPISGHRSVSWYQQTPGQGLQFLFEYFSETQRNKGNFPGRFSGRQFSNSRSEMNVSTLELGDSALYLCASSTLSGPSYEQYFGPGTRLTVT.

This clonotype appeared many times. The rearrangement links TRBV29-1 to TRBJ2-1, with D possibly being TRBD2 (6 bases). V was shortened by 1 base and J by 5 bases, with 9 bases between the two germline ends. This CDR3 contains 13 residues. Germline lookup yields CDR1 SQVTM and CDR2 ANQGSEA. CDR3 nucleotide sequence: TGCAGCGTTGAAGGGACTAACCACAATGAGCAGTTCTTC. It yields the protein CSVEGTNHNEQFF.

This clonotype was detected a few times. The CDR3 spells CASSLRGQEGETQYF. CDR3 coding DNA: TGTGCCAGCAGCCTAAGGGGACAGGAGGGCGAGACCCAGTACTTC. The chain links TRBV4-2 to TRBJ2-5, with 8 bases aligning to TRBD1. CDR1 and CDR2 from the germline V gene are LGHNA and YNFKEQ. V shed 4 bases, J shed 5 bases, and the junction held 9 bases outside the gene matches. The CDR3 is 15 residues long.

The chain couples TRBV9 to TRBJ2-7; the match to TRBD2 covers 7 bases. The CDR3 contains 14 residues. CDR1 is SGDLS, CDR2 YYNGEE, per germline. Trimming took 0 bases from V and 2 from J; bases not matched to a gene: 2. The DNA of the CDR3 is TGTGCCAGCAGCGTAGCGGGGACTACCTACGAGCAGTACTTC. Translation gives CASSVAGTTYEQYF.

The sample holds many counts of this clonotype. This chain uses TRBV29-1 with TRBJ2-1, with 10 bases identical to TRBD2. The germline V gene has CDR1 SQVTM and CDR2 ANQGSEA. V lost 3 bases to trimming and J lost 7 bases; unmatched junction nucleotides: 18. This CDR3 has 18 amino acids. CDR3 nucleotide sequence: TGCAGCGTTGACCTTTTCGGCCTCTGGGGACTAGCGATGAATGAGCAGTTCTTC. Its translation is CSVDLFGLWGLAMNEQFF.

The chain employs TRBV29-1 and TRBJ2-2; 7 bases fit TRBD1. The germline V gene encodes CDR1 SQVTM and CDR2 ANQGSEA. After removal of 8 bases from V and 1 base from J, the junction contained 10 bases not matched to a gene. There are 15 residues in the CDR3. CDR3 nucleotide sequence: TGCAGCTCTCGCGGCACAGGGGTGAACACCGGGGAGCTGTTTTTT. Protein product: CSSRGTGVNTGELFF.

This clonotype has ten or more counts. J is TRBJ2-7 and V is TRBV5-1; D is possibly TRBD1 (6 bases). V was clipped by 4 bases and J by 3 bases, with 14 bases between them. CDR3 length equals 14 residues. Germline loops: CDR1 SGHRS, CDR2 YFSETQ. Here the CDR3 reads CASSLDSQIYEQYF. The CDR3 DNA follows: TGCGCCAGCAGCCTGGACAGCCAGATCTACGAGCAGTACTTC.

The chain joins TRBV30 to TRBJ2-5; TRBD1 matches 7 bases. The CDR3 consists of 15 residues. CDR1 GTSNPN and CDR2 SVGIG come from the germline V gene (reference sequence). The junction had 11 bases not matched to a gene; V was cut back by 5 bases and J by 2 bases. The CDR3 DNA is TGTGCCTGGGCGGCCGGACAGGCGATACAAGAGACCCAGTACTTC. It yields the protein CAWAAGQAIQETQYF. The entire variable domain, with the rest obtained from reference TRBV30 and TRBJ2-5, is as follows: SQTIHQWPATLVQPVGSPLSLECTVEGTSNPNLYWYRQAAGRGLQLLFYSVGIGQISSEVPQNLSASRPQDRQFILSSKKLLLSDSGFYLCAWAAGQAIQETQYFGPGTRLLVL.

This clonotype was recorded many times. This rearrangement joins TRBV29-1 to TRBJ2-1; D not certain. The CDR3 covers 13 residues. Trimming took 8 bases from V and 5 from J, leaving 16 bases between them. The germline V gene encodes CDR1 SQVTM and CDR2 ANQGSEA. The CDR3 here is CSFASNSNNEQFF. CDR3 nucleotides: TGCAGCTTCGCGTCGAATTCGAACAATGAGCAGTTCTTC.

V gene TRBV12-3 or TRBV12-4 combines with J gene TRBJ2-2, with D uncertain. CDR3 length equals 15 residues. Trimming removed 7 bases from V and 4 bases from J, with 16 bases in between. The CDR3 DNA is TGTGCCAGCACCATTACAGTGCAACGCACCGGGGAGCTGTTTTTT. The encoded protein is CASTITVQRTGELFF.

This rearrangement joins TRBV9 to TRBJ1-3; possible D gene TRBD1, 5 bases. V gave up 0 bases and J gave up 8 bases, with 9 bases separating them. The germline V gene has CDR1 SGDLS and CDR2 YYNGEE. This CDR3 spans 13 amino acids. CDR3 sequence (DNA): TGTGCCAGCAGCGTAGAAGGGGTAGACACCATATATTTT. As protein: CASSVEGVDTIYF.

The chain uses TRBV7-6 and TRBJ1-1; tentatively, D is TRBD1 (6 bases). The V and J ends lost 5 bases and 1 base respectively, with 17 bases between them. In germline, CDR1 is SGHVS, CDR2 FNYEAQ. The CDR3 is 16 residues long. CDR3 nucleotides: TGTGCCAGCAGCCCACCCCCGGGGGCTCAGAACACTGAAGCTTTCTTT. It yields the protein CASSPPPGAQNTEAFF.

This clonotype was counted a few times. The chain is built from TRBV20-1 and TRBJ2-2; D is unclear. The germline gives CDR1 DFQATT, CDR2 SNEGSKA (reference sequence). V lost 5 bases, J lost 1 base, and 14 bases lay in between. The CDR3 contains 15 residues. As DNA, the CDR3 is TGCAGTGCTCAATCTACTCAGAGGAACACCGGGGAGCTGTTTTTT. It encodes CSAQSTQRNTGELFF.

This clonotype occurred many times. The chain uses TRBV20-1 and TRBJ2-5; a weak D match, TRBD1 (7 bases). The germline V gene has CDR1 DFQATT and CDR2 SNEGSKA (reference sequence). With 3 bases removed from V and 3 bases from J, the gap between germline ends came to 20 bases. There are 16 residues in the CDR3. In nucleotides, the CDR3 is TGCAGTGCTAGCCGACTGGACAGGAGGGGGAAAGAGACCCAGTACTTC. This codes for CSASRLDRRGKETQYF.

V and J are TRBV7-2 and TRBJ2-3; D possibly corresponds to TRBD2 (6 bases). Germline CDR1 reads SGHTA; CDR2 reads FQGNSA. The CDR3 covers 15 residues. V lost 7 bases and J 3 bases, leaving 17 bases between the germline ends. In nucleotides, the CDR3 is TGTGCCAGCACCCTGGGGGTAGCGGAGACAGATACGCAGTATTTT. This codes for CASTLGVAETDTQYF.

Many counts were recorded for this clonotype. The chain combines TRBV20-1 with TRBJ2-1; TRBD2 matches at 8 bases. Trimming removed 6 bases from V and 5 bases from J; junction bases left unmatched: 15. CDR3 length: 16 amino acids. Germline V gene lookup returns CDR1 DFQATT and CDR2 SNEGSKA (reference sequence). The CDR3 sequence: CSAPALGTRLDNEQFF. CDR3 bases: TGCAGTGCGCCCGCCCTAGGGACTAGGTTGGACAATGAGCAGTTCTTC.